A selection of T cell receptor beta chains follows, all from one sample in a study of CD8 T cells in ankylosing spondylitis. TCRdb re-called the 5' RACE reads through MiXCR, storing one row per CDR3 protein. This sample has under 450,000 distinct CDR3 sequences; under 20% occur once, and the top ten carry about 0.94%. The sequencing sample was made of blood, either unsorted or a sorted T cell fraction (not recorded which). The receptors stem from a male donor with ankylosing spondylitis. Each CDR3 is given with its conserved first and last residue. Each record gives: D gene, J gene, V gene, clone size, CDR3 protein, CDR3 DNA. A D gene is named only where the DNA matches it firmly. Rows give clone size only sometimes, using once, few, many, or a class for an expanded clone.

D gene: TRBD1
J gene: TRBJ2-6
V gene: TRBV4-1
clone size: NA
CDR3 protein: CASSQDLDRVSSGANVLTF
CDR3 DNA: TGCGCCAGCAGCCAAGATCTGGACAGGGTTAGCTCTGGGGCCAACGTCCTGACTTTC

D gene: TRBD1
J gene: TRBJ1-4
V gene: TRBV5-6
clone size: many
CDR3 protein: CASSSGQLNEKLFF
CDR3 DNA: TGTGCCAGCAGCTCGGGACAGCTCAATGAAAAACTGTTTTTT

D gene: NA
J gene: TRBJ2-1
V gene: TRBV6-1
clone size: NA
CDR3 protein: CASNANSYNEQFF
CDR3 DNA: TGTGCCAGCAACGCAAACTCCTACAATGAGCAGTTCTTC

D gene: NA
J gene: TRBJ1-1
V gene: TRBV4-2
clone size: few
CDR3 protein: CASSQDGTRKEAFF
CDR3 DNA: TGTGCCAGCAGCCAAGATGGGACTCGGAAGGAAGCTTTCTTT

D gene: TRBD2
J gene: TRBJ2-3
V gene: TRBV4-1
clone size: few
CDR3 protein: CASSQGTLAGVSTDTQYF
CDR3 DNA: TGCGCCAGCAGCCAAGGAACGTTAGCGGGGGTCTCCACAGATACGCAGTATTTT

D gene: TRBD2
J gene: TRBJ2-1
V gene: TRBV5-1
clone size: NA
CDR3 protein: CASSGTSVYNEQFF
CDR3 DNA: TGCGCCAGCAGCGGGACTAGCGTATACAATGAGCAGTTCTTC

D gene: NA
J gene: TRBJ2-3
V gene: TRBV20-1
clone size: NA
CDR3 protein: CSGRGLTDTQYF
CDR3 DNA: TGCAGTGGACGGGGCCTGACAGATACGCAGTATTTT

D gene: NA
J gene: TRBJ1-1
V gene: TRBV11-2
clone size: few
CDR3 protein: CASSPGPTNTEAFF
CDR3 DNA: TGTGCCAGCAGCCCCGGGCCGACAAACACTGAAGCTTTCTTT

D gene: TRBD1
J gene: TRBJ1-4
V gene: TRBV15
clone size: NA
CDR3 protein: CATSYPKGQRNEKLFF
CDR3 DNA: TGTGCCACCAGCTACCCGAAGGGACAGAGAAATGAAAAACTGTTTTTT

D gene: NA
J gene: TRBJ1-5
V gene: TRBV6-1
clone size: few
CDR3 protein: CASRLRGNGNQPQHF
CDR3 DNA: TGTGCCAGCAGATTGAGGGGGAACGGCAATCAGCCCCAGCATTTT

D gene: NA
J gene: TRBJ1-5
V gene: TRBV6-2/TRBV6-3
clone size: NA
CDR3 protein: CASSYGRNQPQHF
CDR3 DNA: TGTGCCAGCAGTTACGGCCGCAATCAGCCCCAGCATTTT

D gene: NA
J gene: TRBJ1-6
V gene: TRBV21-1
clone size: NA
CDR3 protein: CASSKATLGPISGSNSPLHF
CDR3 DNA: TGTGCCAGCAGCAAAGCTACCCTTGGGCCGATCTCGGGCAGTAATTCACCCCTCCACTTT

D gene: TRBD2
J gene: TRBJ2-3
V gene: TRBV7-2
clone size: few
CDR3 protein: CASSLRAGVGSDTQYF
CDR3 DNA: TGTGCCAGCAGCTTACGAGCGGGAGTAGGATCAGATACGCAGTATTTT

D gene: NA
J gene: TRBJ1-5
V gene: TRBV19
clone size: NA
CDR3 protein: CASSSKGRYSNQPQHF
CDR3 DNA: TGTGCCAGTAGTTCGAAGGGAAGGTATAGCAATCAGCCCCAGCATTTT

D gene: NA
J gene: TRBJ2-7
V gene: TRBV25-1
clone size: NA
CDR3 protein: CATPGGPNYEQYF
CDR3 DNA: TGTGCCACCCCCGGGGGCCCGAACTACGAGCAGTACTTC

D gene: TRBD1
J gene: TRBJ1-6
V gene: TRBV27
clone size: few
CDR3 protein: CASSLSPGGDNSPLHF
CDR3 DNA: TGTGCCAGCAGTTTATCGCCAGGGGGCGATAATTCACCCCTCCACTTT

D gene: TRBD2
J gene: TRBJ2-5
V gene: TRBV27
clone size: NA
CDR3 protein: CASSLRIAGGQETQYF
CDR3 DNA: TGTGCCAGCAGTTTACGGATAGCGGGGGGCCAAGAGACCCAGTACTTC

D gene: NA
J gene: TRBJ1-4
V gene: TRBV15
clone size: NA
CDR3 protein: CATARTTNEKLFF
CDR3 DNA: TGTGCCACCGCCAGAACAACTAATGAAAAACTGTTTTTT

D gene: NA
J gene: TRBJ2-5
V gene: TRBV12-5
clone size: NA
CDR3 protein: CASALEGETQYF
CDR3 DNA: TGTGCTAGTGCCCTGGAGGGGGAGACCCAGTACTTC

D gene: TRBD2
J gene: TRBJ2-7
V gene: TRBV28
clone size: NA
CDR3 protein: CASSKTSGNSYEQYF
CDR3 DNA: TGTGCCAGCAGCAAGACTAGCGGAAACTCCTACGAGCAGTACTTC

D gene: TRBD2
J gene: TRBJ2-7
V gene: TRBV6-2/TRBV6-3
clone size: few
CDR3 protein: CASSPLGVAGAYEQYF
CDR3 DNA: TGTGCCAGCAGCCCCCTAGGGGTAGCGGGAGCCTACGAGCAGTACTTC

D gene: TRBD1
J gene: TRBJ2-1
V gene: TRBV29-1
clone size: NA
CDR3 protein: CSVATGRAGAYNEQFF
CDR3 DNA: TGCAGCGTCGCGACAGGGCGCGCAGGGGCCTACAATGAGCAGTTCTTC

D gene: TRBD1
J gene: TRBJ1-5
V gene: TRBV5-1
clone size: NA
CDR3 protein: CASSLEGTDSNQPQHF
CDR3 DNA: TGCGCCAGCAGCTTGGAGGGGACAGATAGCAATCAGCCCCAGCATTTT

D gene: TRBD2
J gene: TRBJ2-3
V gene: TRBV5-6
clone size: many
CDR3 protein: CASSQLNSGDSSTDTQYF
CDR3 DNA: TGTGCCAGCAGCCAACTGAATAGCGGGGATTCTAGCACAGATACGCAGTATTTT

D gene: NA
J gene: TRBJ2-3
V gene: TRBV4-1
clone size: NA
CDR3 protein: CASSHGRGDTQYF
CDR3 DNA: TGCGCCAGCAGCCATGGCCGGGGGGATACGCAGTATTTT

D gene: NA
J gene: TRBJ2-1
V gene: TRBV18
clone size: many
CDR3 protein: CASSPPTAHNEQFF
CDR3 DNA: TGTGCCAGCTCACCGCCAACCGCACACAATGAGCAGTTCTTC

D gene: NA
J gene: TRBJ2-1
V gene: TRBV2
clone size: NA
CDR3 protein: CASTRDGNYNEQFF
CDR3 DNA: TGTGCCAGCACTAGAGACGGGAACTACAATGAGCAGTTCTTC

D gene: NA
J gene: TRBJ2-7
V gene: TRBV5-1
clone size: NA
CDR3 protein: CASSPAPGALNSFYEQYF
CDR3 DNA: TGCGCCAGCAGCCCCGCTCCCGGGGCCCTTAACTCCTTTTACGAGCAGTACTTC

D gene: NA
J gene: TRBJ2-2
V gene: TRBV7-8
clone size: few
CDR3 protein: CASSFGTLGGARSGELFF
CDR3 DNA: TGTGCCAGCAGCTTTGGGACCCTAGGGGGGGCGAGGTCCGGGGAGCTGTTTTTT

D gene: NA
J gene: TRBJ1-2
V gene: TRBV6-5
clone size: NA
CDR3 protein: CASSYRRDRDGYTF
CDR3 DNA: TGTGCCAGCAGTTACCGACGAGACCGGGATGGCTACACCTTC

D gene: TRBD2
J gene: TRBJ2-7
V gene: TRBV12-3/TRBV12-4
clone size: NA
CDR3 protein: CASANGRTYEQYF
CDR3 DNA: TGTGCCAGCGCGAACGGGAGGACTTACGAGCAGTACTTC

D gene: NA
J gene: TRBJ2-7
V gene: TRBV10-3
clone size: few
CDR3 protein: CAISEGGLDSYEQYF
CDR3 DNA: TGTGCCATCAGTGAGGGGGGGCTCGATTCCTACGAGCAGTACTTC

D gene: NA
J gene: TRBJ1-2
V gene: TRBV3-1
clone size: many
CDR3 protein: CASSPLDGGYTF
CDR3 DNA: TGTGCCAGCAGCCCTCTAGATGGGGGCTACACCTTC

D gene: TRBD2
J gene: TRBJ2-3
V gene: TRBV4-1
clone size: NA
CDR3 protein: CASSQGTSGPLRTQYF
CDR3 DNA: TGCGCCAGCAGCCAAGGGACTAGCGGTCCCCTAAGGACGCAGTATTTT

D gene: TRBD1
J gene: TRBJ1-2
V gene: TRBV4-1
clone size: many
CDR3 protein: CASSQDTGQGVLSGYTF
CDR3 DNA: TGCGCCAGCAGCCAAGATACCGGACAGGGGGTATTATCTGGCTACACCTTC

D gene: NA
J gene: TRBJ2-2
V gene: TRBV7-9
clone size: few
CDR3 protein: CASSLVSTNTGELFF
CDR3 DNA: TGTGCCAGCAGCTTAGTTTCCACGAACACCGGGGAGCTGTTTTTT

D gene: TRBD2
J gene: TRBJ2-7
V gene: TRBV7-9
clone size: NA
CDR3 protein: CASSPGTSANSYEQYF
CDR3 DNA: TGTGCCAGCAGCCCCGGCACTAGCGCGAACTCCTACGAGCAGTACTTC

D gene: TRBD2
J gene: TRBJ2-1
V gene: TRBV9
clone size: few
CDR3 protein: CASSPTAGATYNEQFF
CDR3 DNA: TGTGCCAGCAGCCCTACAGCGGGAGCTACCTACAATGAGCAGTTCTTC

D gene: NA
J gene: TRBJ2-1
V gene: TRBV9
clone size: few
CDR3 protein: CASSNSGLRYNEQFF
CDR3 DNA: TGTGCCAGCAGCAACTCGGGACTCCGGTACAATGAGCAGTTCTTC

D gene: NA
J gene: TRBJ1-5
V gene: TRBV30
clone size: NA
CDR3 protein: CAWSVREDQPQHF
CDR3 DNA: TGTGCCTGGAGTGTACGGGAGGATCAGCCCCAGCATTTT

D gene: NA
J gene: TRBJ2-1
V gene: TRBV2
clone size: NA
CDR3 protein: CASSERIYNEQFF
CDR3 DNA: TGTGCCAGCAGTGAACGCATCTACAATGAGCAGTTCTTC

D gene: TRBD2
J gene: TRBJ2-3
V gene: TRBV15
clone size: NA
CDR3 protein: CATSRGGGTQYF
CDR3 DNA: TGTGCCACCAGCAGAGGGGGGGGTACGCAGTATTTT

D gene: NA
J gene: TRBJ2-2
V gene: TRBV3-1
clone size: NA
CDR3 protein: CASSRGPTNTGELFF
CDR3 DNA: TGTGCCAGCAGCCGAGGACCGACAAACACCGGGGAGCTGTTTTTT

D gene: TRBD1
J gene: TRBJ1-3
V gene: TRBV7-8
clone size: few
CDR3 protein: CASSSETGYGNTIYF
CDR3 DNA: TGTGCCAGCAGCTCTGAGACAGGGTACGGAAACACCATATATTTT

D gene: TRBD2
J gene: TRBJ2-3
V gene: TRBV20-1
clone size: few
CDR3 protein: CSARDLLAGGIDTQYF
CDR3 DNA: TGCAGTGCTAGAGATCTTTTAGCGGGAGGGATAGATACGCAGTATTTT

D gene: NA
J gene: TRBJ2-5
V gene: TRBV18
clone size: NA
CDR3 protein: CASSPLVSLYQETQYF
CDR3 DNA: TGTGCCAGCTCACCATTGGTCTCCCTGTACCAAGAGACCCAGTACTTC

D gene: NA
J gene: TRBJ1-6
V gene: TRBV28
clone size: NA
CDR3 protein: CASSQDSSYNSPLHF
CDR3 DNA: TGTGCCAGCAGCCAGGACAGCTCCTATAATTCACCCCTCCACTTT

D gene: NA
J gene: TRBJ2-7
V gene: TRBV6-1
clone size: few
CDR3 protein: CASSPIARRSYEQYF
CDR3 DNA: TGTGCCAGCAGTCCCATAGCGCGTCGGTCCTACGAGCAGTACTTC

D gene: NA
J gene: TRBJ2-7
V gene: TRBV4-3
clone size: NA
CDR3 protein: CASSVDWTSTYEQYF
CDR3 DNA: TGCGCCAGCAGCGTGGACTGGACTTCGACCTACGAGCAGTACTTC

D gene: NA
J gene: TRBJ1-4
V gene: TRBV10-3
clone size: few
CDR3 protein: CAISESSGEKLFF
CDR3 DNA: TGTGCCATCAGTGAGTCAAGCGGTGAAAAACTGTTTTTT

D gene: NA
J gene: TRBJ2-7
V gene: TRBV12-3/TRBV12-4
clone size: few
CDR3 protein: CASTAGGSWGEQYF
CDR3 DNA: TGTGCCAGCACCGCCGGAGGGTCTTGGGGCGAGCAGTACTTC

D gene: NA
J gene: TRBJ2-3
V gene: TRBV5-1
clone size: many
CDR3 protein: CASCSGGTDTQYF
CDR3 DNA: TGCGCCAGCTGTTCAGGGGGCACAGATACGCAGTATTTT

D gene: TRBD2
J gene: TRBJ2-1
V gene: TRBV3-1
clone size: few
CDR3 protein: CASSQEFGGSRRGEQFF
CDR3 DNA: TGTGCCAGCAGCCAAGAATTTGGCGGGAGTCGGAGAGGTGAGCAGTTCTTC